These 3 T cell receptor beta chains were all obtained from the same sample, sequenced in a study of T cell repertoires in cytomegalovirus infection. TCRdb independently ran MiXCR on the reads; one entry per CDR3 protein. The data contain some 800,000 distinct CDR3 sequences, approximately 32% of them singletons. Their antigens remain unidentified. The specimen was cultured CD8+ T cells from PBMCs, collected from culture after CMV antigen stimulation. The receptor set was obtained from a human donor in good health (CMV status not recorded). Some clones in this sample may be carry-over from other donors' samples.

On this clonotype itself: An end of the junction does not agree with germline; a read error may underlie this. V gene TRBV12-5 combines with J gene TRBJ2-7, with 7 bases aligning to TRBD2. Germline V gene lookup returns CDR1 LGHNT and CDR2 FRNRAP. CDR3 length: 11 residues. CDR3 bases: TGTGCTAGTGGTTCGCCAGCGGGGCCTCACTTC. Translating gives CASGSPAGPHF.

The chain is built from TRBV19 and TRBJ1-1; tentatively, D is TRBD1 (6 bases). V was pared by 6 bases and J by 7 bases, with 18 bases between. The CDR3 totals 14 residues. Germline V gene sequence: CDR1 LNHDA, CDR2 SQIVND (reference sequence). CDR3 sequence (DNA): TGTGCCAGTAGCGTCGGCCAGGGGTTTGGTGAAGCTTTCTTT. Its protein product is CASSVGQGFGEAFF.

The chain couples TRBV4-3 to TRBJ2-3; a possible D gene is TRBD1 (6 bases). CDR1 is LGHNA, CDR2 YSLEER, per germline. Trimming shortened V by 0 bases and J by 0 bases, and 13 bases separated the two germline ends. CDR3 length equals 17 residues. The chain's CDR3 is CASSQDGRGTSTDTQYF. DNA for the CDR3: TGCGCCAGCAGCCAAGATGGCAGGGGTACTAGCACAGATACGCAGTATTTT.